One T cell receptor (beta chain) is described in this entry. The target antigen is unknown. The donor cohort consisted entirely of Caucasian adults residing in Nashville, Tennessee. Germline V gene lookup returns CDR1 LGHNA and CDR2 YNFKEQ. The CDR3 covers 18 residues. The trim removed 2 bases at V and 1 base at J, leaving 13 bases unmatched. The data are from a study of shared clonotypes between healthy human individuals. Findings and limits, study-wide: Relative to their counterparts shared across all four donors, non-shared clonotypes exhibited diminished generation probabilities.

Here immunoSEQ multiplex PCR was the method, and the copy in TCRdb shows in-frame clones only, minus some. The table includes about 380,000 clones, 96% detected once. The receptor was isolated from a man in his thirties or forties in good health. Sequences were obtained from memory CD8+ T cells sorted from blood. Subset reported: CD45RO+ cells pooled with CCR7-negative TemRA cells. The rearrangement uses TRBV4-2 and TRBJ1-2; 7 nucleotides line up with TRBD1. The DNA for the CDR3 is TGTGCCAGCAGCCAAACACCCCCGGGACAGCCAGATAACTATGGCTACACCTTC. This sequence encodes CASSQTPPGQPDNYGYTF.